Shown below are 20 T cell receptor beta chains from a single sample sequenced in a study of T cell clonality in common variable immunodeficiency. Clones were read by immunoSEQ multiplex PCR, and TCRdb kept only the in-frame ones, dropping some. The sample was found to contain 35,000 or so clones, and every one recurs. Sequences were obtained from peripheral blood mononuclear cells. These receptor sequences come from a person between 18 and 70 years old in good health.

This clone was seen ten or more times. With the read ending 3 residues before the CDR3 end, the germline J gene is used to fill in that end. The chain recombines TRBV2 with TRBJ2-7; 10 bases map to TRBD1. J was trimmed by 4 bases and V by 5 bases; bases with no gene match: 8. This CDR3 contains 15 residues. Germline CDR1 SNHLY, CDR2 FYNNEI. The covered CDR3 bases are TGTGCCAGCAGTCCAAGGGACAGGGGACTTTACGAG. It translates to CASSPRDRGLYE. The entire CDR3 reads CASSPRDRGLYEQYF.

This clone showed up many times. The junction departs from the called germline gene at one end, perhaps through a read error. The CDR3 goes on 3 residues after the read ends, and that part is filled in from the germline J gene. V is TRBV4-2 and J is TRBJ2-7; 10 bases match TRBD1. This CDR3 has 15 residues. Looked up from germline, CDR1 is LGHNA and CDR2 is YNFKEQ. This chain's CDR3 is CASSQARTGGYEQYF. The CDR3 bases that were read are TGCGCCAGCAGCCAAGCTCGGACAGGGGGCTACGAG.

In this sample, this clone turned up many times. The read stops 3 residues short of the end of the CDR3; the missing end is completed from the germline J gene. V gene TRBV15 combines with J gene TRBJ2-1; TRBD1 agrees at 11 bases. The V gene end was trimmed by 5 bases and the J gene end by 3 bases; junction bases not matched to a gene: 3. Germline CDR1 and CDR2: LNHNV and YYDKDF (reference sequence). There are 15 residues in the CDR3. The CDR3 sequence is CATSLGTGGYNEQFF. The covered CDR3 bases are TGTGCCACCAGCCTCGGGACAGGGGGCTACAATGAG. Combining the CDR3 with reference TRBV15 and TRBJ2-1 gives the whole variable domain DAMVIQNPRYQVTQFGKPVTLSCSQTLNHNVMYWYQQKSSQAPKLLFHYYDKDFNNEADTPDNFQSRRPNTSFCFLDIRSPGLGDTAMYLCATSLGTGGYNEQFFGPGTRLTVL.

CDR3 bases read: TGTGCCTGGAGTAGGGGTTTTGGATACTATGGT. This gives the protein CAWSRGFGYYG. The entire CDR3 is CAWSRGFGYYGQYF. This chain links TRBV30 with TRBJ2-4, with D perhaps matching TRBD1 (5 bases). The CDR3 is cut off 3 residues early in the read; its end comes from the germline J gene. This CDR3 comprises 14 residues. Per the germline V gene, CDR1 is GTSNPN and CDR2 is SVGIG (reference sequence).

This clone has at least ten counts. The sequence runs out 3 residues before the end of the CDR3; the remainder is reconstructed from the germline J gene. V and J are TRBV7-2 and TRBJ2-7, with 9 bases aligning to TRBD2. CDR3 length: 15 residues. Germline lookup yields CDR1 SGHTA and CDR2 FQGNSA. With V trimmed by 3 bases and J by 5 bases, 8 bases remained unmatched. The CDR3 sequence: CASSFFLAGRNEQYF. The DNA read from the CDR3 is TGTGCCAGCAGCTTCTTTCTAGCGGGAAGGAACGAG. Full variable domain (outside the CDR3, taken from reference TRBV7-2 and TRBJ2-7): GAGVSQSPSNKVTEKGKDVELRCDPISGHTALYWYRQSLGQGLEFLIYFQGNSAPDKSGLPSDRFSAERTGGSVSTLTIQRTQQEDSAVYLCASSFFLAGRNEQYFGPGTRLTVT.

This clone has at least ten counts. A junction boundary mismatches the germline segment, possibly from a read error. The read gets to within 3 residues of the CDR3 end, and the germline J gene fills in the rest. The rearrangement links TRBV7-2 to TRBJ1-2; no firm D call. Germline V gene lookup returns CDR1 SGHTA and CDR2 FQGNSA. The CDR3 is 12 amino acids. CDR3 DNA, as far as it was read: TGTGCCAGCAACTTAGTAAACTATGGC. It yields the protein CASNLVNYG. Given in full, the CDR3 is CASNLVNYGYTF.

There are many counts of this clone. The read terminates 3 residues ahead of where the CDR3 ends, so the germline J gene completes it. J is TRBJ1-5 and V is TRBV20-1, with a possible D match to TRBD1 (5 bases). The V end was cut by 6 bases, the J end by 2 bases, with 8 bases between. CDR3 length: 12 amino acids. Germline V lookup: CDR1 DFQATT, CDR2 SNEGSKA (reference sequence). CDR3 loop: CSADRGNQPQHF. Incomplete CDR3 DNA: TGCAGTGCCGACAGAGGCAATCAGCCC.

This clone came up many times. The CDR3 end falls 3 residues outside the read, so it is completed with the germline J gene. The rearrangement joins TRBV6-2 or TRBV6-3 to TRBJ1-2; D is possibly TRBD1 (6 bases). Trimming shortened V by 10 bases and J by 1 base, and 16 bases separated the two germline ends. Germline V gives CDR1 MNHEY, CDR2 SVGEGT. This CDR3 has 14 residues. CDR3 sequence: CATGRDILNYGYTF. The sequenced CDR3 bases are TGTGCCACCGGCCGGGACATCCTTAACTATGGC.

This clone was observed many times. The CDR3 goes on 3 residues after the read ends, and that part is filled in from the germline J gene. The rearrangement uses TRBV4-2 and TRBJ2-5; 9 bases line up with TRBD1. The CDR3 totals 15 residues. The germline CDR1 and CDR2 sequences are LGHNA and YNFKEQ. Trimming cost V 1 base and J 4 bases; bases outside gene matches: 4. CDR3 protein: CASSQGDRDGETQYF. The sequenced part of the CDR3 DNA is TGTGCCAGCAGCCAAGGGGACAGGGACGGAGAGACC.

This clone was seen repeatedly, ten times or more. The sequence runs out 3 residues before the end of the CDR3; the remainder is reconstructed from the germline J gene. The rearrangement joins TRBV7-6 to TRBJ2-7, with 7 nucleotides matching TRBD1. This CDR3 has 16 residues. V was pared by 5 bases and J by 2 bases, with 12 bases of the junction left unmatched. Germline V CDR1 and CDR2: SGHVS, FNYEAQ. CDR3 DNA (partial): TGTGCCAGCAGCGTTACGGCCGGGACAGTACCCTACGAG. Its protein product is CASSVTAGTVPYE. The whole CDR3 is CASSVTAGTVPYEQYF.

In its sample, this clone was seen many times. The DNA ends 3 residues before the CDR3 does, and the rest of the CDR3 is filled in from the germline J gene. This chain links TRBV11-2 with TRBJ2-5, with 7 bases aligning to TRBD2. From germline, CDR1 is SGHAT and CDR2 FQNNGV. There are 14 residues in the CDR3. J lost 7 bases, V lost 5 bases, and 10 bases had no gene match. The CDR3 spells CASSLSRGGGTQYF. CDR3 DNA, as far as it was read: TGTGCCAGCAGCCTCTCCCGGGGCGGGGGGACC.

Note on this clone: Read sequence stops 3 residues before the CDR3 end, and the germline J gene provides the missing end. The chain is built from TRBV7-6 and TRBJ2-7, with 7 positions matching TRBD1. CDR3 length: 14 residues. V lost 1 base, J lost 2 bases, and 2 bases stayed unmatched. CDR1 SGHVS and CDR2 FNYEAQ come from the germline V gene. The sequenced part of the CDR3 DNA is TGTGCCAGCAGCTTAGTAACAGGGGCCTACGAG. Encoded protein: CASSLVTGAYE. The full CDR3 sequence reads CASSLVTGAYEQYF.

This clone appeared many times. Sequencing ends 3 residues short of the CDR3 end; the germline J gene provides the rest. V gene TRBV18 combines with J gene TRBJ2-3, with D uncertain. V was cut by 0 bases and J by 4 bases, with 8 bases left in between. This CDR3 region has 14 residues. Germline-derived CDR1 and CDR2 are KGHSH and LQKENI. Here the CDR3 reads CASSPPGRADTQYF. The sequenced CDR3 bases are TGTGCCAGCTCACCACCGGGTAGGGCAGATACG. Full variable domain (missing parts from reference TRBV18 and TRBJ2-3): NAGVMQNPRHLVRRRGQEARLRCSPMKGHSHVYWYRQLPEEGLKFMVYLQKENIIDESGMPKERFSAEFPKEGPSILRIQQVVRGDSAAYFCASSPPGRADTQYFGPGTRLTVL.

There are many counts of this clone. The read ends 3 residues early relative to the CDR3; the germline J gene fills the gap. The rearrangement uses TRBV5-6 and TRBJ2-7; 8 nucleotides line up with TRBD2. The germline gives CDR1 SGHDT, CDR2 YYEEEE. With V trimmed by 3 bases and J by 4 bases, 3 bases remained unmatched. The CDR3 extends over 13 amino acids. The chain's CDR3 is CASSYGGGYEQYF. CDR3 DNA, as far as it was read: TGTGCCAGCAGCTACGGGGGGGGGTACGAG.

This clone was seen many times. The CDR3 end is not reached by the read, which stops 3 residues before it; the germline J gene fills it in. The J gene is TRBJ1-2, the V gene TRBV7-8, with 8 bases lining up with TRBD1. Per germline, CDR1 SGHVS and CDR2 FQNEAQ. V gave up 5 bases and J gave up 3 bases; unmatched junction bases: 8. The CDR3 length is 15 residues. The sequenced CDR3 bases are TGTGCCAGCAGCCCAGGGCGGGACAGGTACTATGGC. Its protein product is CASSPGRDRYYG. The whole CDR3 sequence reads CASSPGRDRYYGYTF.

Ten or more counts support this clone. The read ends 3 residues before the CDR3 terminus; that terminus is restored from the germline J gene. The chain links TRBV20-1 to TRBJ2-7; a possible D gene is TRBD2 (5 bases). The CDR3 consists of 12 residues. Trimming removed 6 bases from V and 6 bases from J, with 15 bases in between. Germline lookup yields CDR1 DFQATT and CDR2 SNEGSKA (reference sequence). The CDR3 loop reads CSALRGRSEQYF. Incomplete CDR3 DNA: TGCAGTGCCCTTCGAGGGCGCTCCGAG.

This clone was recorded many times. The read ends 3 residues early relative to the CDR3; the germline J gene fills the gap. The rearrangement joins TRBV5-4 to TRBJ2-1, with 9 bases matching TRBD1. The ends lost 4 bases at V and 7 bases at J; junction bases unmatched: 3. The germline CDR1 and CDR2 sequences are SGHNT and YYREEE (reference sequence). This CDR3 is 13 amino acids long. The sequenced CDR3 bases are TGTGCCAGCAGCGCGGACAGGGGAAATGAG. The encoded protein is CASSADRGNE. The full CDR3 protein reads CASSADRGNEQFF.

The sample holds many counts of this clone. The read ends 3 residues before the CDR3 terminus; that terminus is restored from the germline J gene. J is TRBJ2-1 and V is TRBV19; 9 positions match TRBD2. Trimming cost V 1 base and J 4 bases; bases outside gene matches: 8. Looked up from germline, CDR1 is LNHDA and CDR2 is SQIVND (reference sequence). The CDR3 is 17 amino acids. The CDR3 bases that were read are TGTGCCAGTAGTATAGCCGCCGGGACTAGCCGGTACAATGAG. This translates into CASSIAAGTSRYNE. The whole CDR3 region reads CASSIAAGTSRYNEQFF.

There are many counts of this clone. With the read ending 3 residues before the CDR3 end, the germline J gene is used to fill in that end. The V gene is TRBV10-3, the J gene TRBJ2-3, with D uncertain. The CDR3 is made up of 12 amino acids. CDR1 is ENHRY, CDR2 SYGVKD, per germline. The V gene lost 6 bases and the J gene lost 0 bases, with 4 bases spanning the gap. This CDR3 reads CAIRSSTDTQYF. CDR3 DNA (partial): TGTGCCATCAGAAGCAGCACAGATACG.

This clone was seen many times. The read terminates 3 residues before the CDR3 end, so the remaining end is supplied by the germline J gene. The V and J genes are TRBV7-2 and TRBJ2-7; 10 positions agree with TRBD1. Losses at the gene ends were 5 bases for V and 4 bases for J; bases not matched to a gene: 8. The germline V gene encodes CDR1 SGHTA and CDR2 FQGNSA. This CDR3 has 15 residues. The CDR3 here is CASSLPGQGRYEQYF. Incomplete CDR3 DNA: TGTGCCAGCAGCCTACCGGGACAGGGGCGATACGAG.